This TCR beta chain derives from a study of OX40 agonist ivuxolimab in advanced cancers. Turning to the study itself: The patients received agonistic anti-OX40 (CD134) antibody ivuxolimab.

Study-wide results and limits: The study observed clonal expansion of CD4+ and CD8+ blood T cells by week 6 at 0.1 to 3.0 mg/kg. The mean number of expanded clones was higher in CD8+ T cells than in CD4+.

Generated by immunoSEQ multiplex PCR, the TCRdb table keeps only in-frame clones and is missing some. This table holds around 60,000 clones, 80% to 95% found once. Worth noting for this clone: Antigen specificity is unknown.

The CDR3 consists of 15 residues. CDR1 and CDR2 (germline): SGDLS, YYNGEE. Germline trimming cut 6 bases from V and 7 bases from J; bases unmatched to any gene: 7. The rearrangement uses TRBV9 and TRBJ2-2; the match to TRBD2 covers 12 bases. The source material was CD4+ or CD8+ T cells sorted from blood, sampled in a trial of the OX40 agonist ivuxolimab. The sequence came from an adult with an advanced solid tumor such as melanoma, head and neck, liver or kidney cancer. This chain's CDR3 is CASTRTSGMSGELFF. For the CDR3, the DNA is TGTGCCAGCACTCGGACTAGCGGGATGAGCGGGGAGCTGTTTTTT.